This TCR beta chain was profiled in a study of blood T cell repertoires in COVID-19. Looking at the study overall: Both acute and convalescent COVID-19 samples were obtained from the United States, Italy and Spain. Nucleic acid was either cDNA or gDNA, and it came from T cells, B-cell-depleted T cells, or PBMCs.

Original data processing: Cell counts per sample came from amplifying reference gene primers. Some clones are missing from TCRdb's copy, which holds only in-frame ones; the method was immunoSEQ multiplex PCR. V and J calls plus clone size are reproduced from that table; the DNA served to infer D and trimming. The sample lists fewer than 150,000 clones; roughly nine tenths were seen once. Trimming shortened V by 4 bases and J by 2 bases, and 9 bases separated the two germline ends. This CDR3 region has 13 residues. CDR1 MNHEY and CDR2 SVGAGI come from the germline V gene. The J gene is TRBJ2-7, the V gene TRBV6-5; D is unclear. This TCR was sampled from a man in his sixties or seventies who had recovered from COVID-19. Sequenced: peripheral blood. In DNA, the CDR3 is TGTGCCAGCAGTTTCTCCCACACCTACGAGCAGTACTTC. Translated: CASSFSHTYEQYF.